The rows below give T cell receptor beta chains drawn from one sample of a study of regulatory T cells in long-lasting Graves disease. Via MiXCR, TCRdb re-called the multiplex PCR reads, giving one row per CDR3 protein. The repertoire consists of 600,000 to 800,000 distinct CDR3 sequences, with around 30% occurring once and the leading ten covering 40% to 50%. Sequences were derived from peripheral blood mononuclear cells (PBMCs), sampled when the disease was refractory, from a patient treated with antithyroid drugs. All receptors come from a female donor with Graves disease. Both conserved end residues are part of each CDR3. The order of the fields is CDR3 DNA, CDR3 protein, D gene, V gene, J gene, clone size, CDR3 length. D genes are given only for firm matches. Only some rows state a clone size, as once, few, many or a class for expanded clones.

cdr3_nt: TGCAGTGCCCCGAGGCGGGAGGAAGCAGATACGCAGTATTTT
cdr3_aa: CSAPRREEADTQYF
d_call: TRBD2
v_call: TRBV20-1
j_call: TRBJ2-3
clone_size: -
cdr3_length: 14

cdr3_nt: TGTGCCAGCAGCCACAGGGGGAGTAGGTATGGCTACACCTTC
cdr3_aa: CASSHRGSRYGYTF
d_call: TRBD1
v_call: TRBV28
j_call: TRBJ1-2
clone_size: -
cdr3_length: 14

cdr3_nt: TGTGCCAGCAGTGAAGAGATGGGAGTGCAAGTCTCGGAGCAGTACTTC
cdr3_aa: CASSEEMGVQVSEQYF
d_call: -
v_call: TRBV6-2/TRBV6-3
j_call: TRBJ2-7
clone_size: many
cdr3_length: 16

cdr3_nt: TGTGCCAGCAGCTTGGGGTCCCACGAGCAGTACTTC
cdr3_aa: CASSLGSHEQYF
d_call: -
v_call: TRBV11-1
j_call: TRBJ2-7
clone_size: -
cdr3_length: 12

cdr3_nt: TGTGCCAGCAGGAAAAAAGGGACAGGGTGGCAGCCCCAGCATTTT
cdr3_aa: CASRKKGTGWQPQHF
d_call: TRBD1
v_call: TRBV6-1
j_call: TRBJ1-5
clone_size: -
cdr3_length: 15

cdr3_nt: TGTGCCATCGGTGAGCCAGAGGGATACACGGGACTCAACTACGAGCAGTACTTC
cdr3_aa: CAIGEPEGYTGLNYEQYF
d_call: -
v_call: TRBV10-3
j_call: TRBJ2-7
clone_size: few
cdr3_length: 18

cdr3_nt: TGTGCCAGCAGCTTACTTGCAGGGGCGAACACTGAAGCTTTCTTT
cdr3_aa: CASSLLAGANTEAFF
d_call: -
v_call: TRBV7-9
j_call: TRBJ1-1
clone_size: -
cdr3_length: 15

cdr3_nt: TGTGCCAGCAGCCAAGGGAGAAACATTCAGTACTTC
cdr3_aa: CASSQGRNIQYF
d_call: -
v_call: TRBV14
j_call: TRBJ2-4
clone_size: few
cdr3_length: 12

cdr3_nt: TGTGCCAGCAGTGAATATTCGTTTAATCAGCCCCAGCATTTT
cdr3_aa: CASSEYSFNQPQHF
d_call: -
v_call: TRBV25-1
j_call: TRBJ1-5
clone_size: -
cdr3_length: 14

cdr3_nt: TGTGCCAGCAGGCTAAAAGGGGAATACGAGCAGTACTTC
cdr3_aa: CASRLKGEYEQYF
d_call: -
v_call: TRBV28
j_call: TRBJ2-7
clone_size: -
cdr3_length: 13

cdr3_nt: TGTGCCAGCAGTGCAGCAGCCGGGCCTAGCAATCAGCCCCAGCATTTT
cdr3_aa: CASSAAAGPSNQPQHF
d_call: -
v_call: TRBV6-1
j_call: TRBJ1-5
clone_size: -
cdr3_length: 16

cdr3_nt: TGTGCCAGCAGCCCCGGGCGATCAGGGCGGGAGCCCAAAAACATTCAGTACTTC
cdr3_aa: CASSPGRSGREPKNIQYF
d_call: TRBD2
v_call: TRBV11-2
j_call: TRBJ2-4
clone_size: many
cdr3_length: 18

cdr3_nt: TGTGCCAGCAGCTTACACGGGACAGGGAATAATTCACCCCTCCACTTT
cdr3_aa: CASSLHGTGNNSPLHF
d_call: TRBD1
v_call: TRBV7-9
j_call: TRBJ1-6
clone_size: -
cdr3_length: 16

cdr3_nt: TGCAGTGCTAGGGCAGACTTCTATAATTCACCCCTCCACTTT
cdr3_aa: CSARADFYNSPLHF
d_call: -
v_call: TRBV20-1
j_call: TRBJ1-6
clone_size: -
cdr3_length: 14

cdr3_nt: TGTGCCAGCAGTGGGGACAGGCTTCCGTTCGGCCGGGAGCTGTTTTTT
cdr3_aa: CASSGDRLPFGRELFF
d_call: TRBD1
v_call: TRBV6-1
j_call: TRBJ2-2
clone_size: -
cdr3_length: 16

cdr3_nt: TGTGCCAGCAGCTTAGCGTCATGGGACAGGGTGAACGAGCAGTACTTC
cdr3_aa: CASSLASWDRVNEQYF
d_call: TRBD1
v_call: TRBV7-2
j_call: TRBJ2-7
clone_size: few
cdr3_length: 16

cdr3_nt: TGTGCCAGCAGTTACTCGCCGGGAGCGGACATTCAGTACTTC
cdr3_aa: CASSYSPGADIQYF
d_call: -
v_call: TRBV6-5
j_call: TRBJ2-4
clone_size: -
cdr3_length: 14

cdr3_nt: TGCGCCAGCAGCCAAGATAATGGCTACACCTTC
cdr3_aa: CASSQDNGYTF
d_call: -
v_call: TRBV3-1
j_call: TRBJ1-2
clone_size: few
cdr3_length: 11

cdr3_nt: TGTGCCAGCAGTGACGGGACCAAGTTGGGTCAGCCCCAGCATTTT
cdr3_aa: CASSDGTKLGQPQHF
d_call: -
v_call: TRBV2
j_call: TRBJ1-5
clone_size: many
cdr3_length: 15

cdr3_nt: TGTGCCAGCAGTGATTCCGGGGTGGAGACCCAGTACTTC
cdr3_aa: CASSDSGVETQYF
d_call: -
v_call: TRBV2
j_call: TRBJ2-5
clone_size: few
cdr3_length: 13

cdr3_nt: TGTGCCAGCAGTTCCTCCCGACTAGCGGGAGTTCGGGAGCAGTACTTC
cdr3_aa: CASSSSRLAGVREQYF
d_call: TRBD2
v_call: TRBV6-5
j_call: TRBJ2-7
clone_size: many
cdr3_length: 16

cdr3_nt: TGTGCCAGCAGCTTACCCGGACAGTTGGACACCGGGGAGCTGTTTTTT
cdr3_aa: CASSLPGQLDTGELFF
d_call: -
v_call: TRBV11-1
j_call: TRBJ2-2
clone_size: few
cdr3_length: 16

cdr3_nt: TGTGCCAGCAGTTTAGGGGACAGGGGGAACACCGGGGAGCTGTTTTTT
cdr3_aa: CASSLGDRGNTGELFF
d_call: TRBD1
v_call: TRBV12-3/TRBV12-4
j_call: TRBJ2-2
clone_size: many
cdr3_length: 16

cdr3_nt: TGCGCCACTCAGACTCCGGGGACGAGCAATCAGCCCCAGCATTTT
cdr3_aa: CATQTPGTSNQPQHF
d_call: -
v_call: TRBV10-2
j_call: TRBJ1-5
clone_size: -
cdr3_length: 15

cdr3_nt: TGTGCCAGCAGTTTATCGGGACAGGGTCTAGGGCAGCCCCAGCATTTT
cdr3_aa: CASSLSGQGLGQPQHF
d_call: TRBD1
v_call: TRBV27
j_call: TRBJ1-5
clone_size: few
cdr3_length: 16

cdr3_nt: TGTGCCAGCAGCTTAACCGCCTGGGATGAGCAGTTCTTC
cdr3_aa: CASSLTAWDEQFF
d_call: -
v_call: TRBV7-3
j_call: TRBJ2-1
clone_size: few
cdr3_length: 13

cdr3_nt: TGCGCCAGCAGCCTGGAGGCTAATGAAAAACTGTTTTTT
cdr3_aa: CASSLEANEKLFF
d_call: -
v_call: TRBV5-1
j_call: TRBJ1-4
clone_size: -
cdr3_length: 13

cdr3_nt: TGTGCCAGCAGCTTAAATAGCGTCGCGAGGGAGCAGTACTTC
cdr3_aa: CASSLNSVAREQYF
d_call: -
v_call: TRBV11-2
j_call: TRBJ2-7
clone_size: many
cdr3_length: 14

cdr3_nt: TGCGCCAGCAGGCCCCCGGGGGACCCGATCCTCGAGCAGTACTTC
cdr3_aa: CASRPPGDPILEQYF
d_call: -
v_call: TRBV5-1
j_call: TRBJ2-7
clone_size: few
cdr3_length: 15

cdr3_nt: TGTGCCAGCAGCTTCCCTGGGGCGCAAGAGACCCAGTACTTC
cdr3_aa: CASSFPGAQETQYF
d_call: -
v_call: TRBV7-6
j_call: TRBJ2-5
clone_size: -
cdr3_length: 14

cdr3_nt: TGTGCCAGCAGAGATAATGCAAGGGGAGGCTACGAGCAGTACTTC
cdr3_aa: CASRDNARGGYEQYF
d_call: -
v_call: TRBV11-1
j_call: TRBJ2-7
clone_size: -
cdr3_length: 15

cdr3_nt: TGTGCCACCAGTTTGCCAGGGACTGGGGCCAACGTCCTGACTTTC
cdr3_aa: CATSLPGTGANVLTF
d_call: -
v_call: TRBV15
j_call: TRBJ2-6
clone_size: -
cdr3_length: 15

cdr3_nt: TGTGCCAGCAGCTTAGAACTTATCCAAGAGACCCAGTACTTC
cdr3_aa: CASSLELIQETQYF
d_call: -
v_call: TRBV11-2
j_call: TRBJ2-5
clone_size: -
cdr3_length: 14

cdr3_nt: TGTGCCAGCTCCCTTTGGGGGGCCGATGGTCGGACTTTCTTT
cdr3_aa: CASSLWGADGRTFF
d_call: -
v_call: TRBV6-2/TRBV6-3
j_call: TRBJ1-1
clone_size: few
cdr3_length: 14

cdr3_nt: TGTGCCAGCAGCGTAGCACAGGGGGAAATCTATGGCTACACCTTC
cdr3_aa: CASSVAQGEIYGYTF
d_call: TRBD1
v_call: TRBV9
j_call: TRBJ1-2
clone_size: -
cdr3_length: 15

cdr3_nt: TGTGCCAGCAGTCCCCATTTGGACGACGCGGGTGAAAAACTGTTTTTT
cdr3_aa: CASSPHLDDAGEKLFF
d_call: -
v_call: TRBV2
j_call: TRBJ1-4
clone_size: few
cdr3_length: 16

cdr3_nt: TGCAGTGCTAGAACTACAGGGACCAATCAGCCCCAGCATTTT
cdr3_aa: CSARTTGTNQPQHF
d_call: -
v_call: TRBV20-1
j_call: TRBJ1-5
clone_size: -
cdr3_length: 14

cdr3_nt: TGTGCCAGCAGTGGACCGGGACAGGGGTACTACGAGCAGTACTTC
cdr3_aa: CASSGPGQGYYEQYF
d_call: TRBD1
v_call: TRBV2
j_call: TRBJ2-7
clone_size: -
cdr3_length: 15

cdr3_nt: TGCGCCAGCAGCTCCTTCGGGACAGGCCAAGGAGGTGGCTACACCTTC
cdr3_aa: CASSSFGTGQGGGYTF
d_call: TRBD1
v_call: TRBV5-1
j_call: TRBJ1-2
clone_size: once
cdr3_length: 16

cdr3_nt: TGTGCCTGGGAGCATTCAGGGATTGGCTACACCTTC
cdr3_aa: CAWEHSGIGYTF
d_call: -
v_call: TRBV30
j_call: TRBJ1-2
clone_size: -
cdr3_length: 12

cdr3_nt: TGTGCCAGCAGCTTGGCCCAACGTAGCTATGGCTACACCTTC
cdr3_aa: CASSLAQRSYGYTF
d_call: -
v_call: TRBV7-9
j_call: TRBJ1-2
clone_size: few
cdr3_length: 14

cdr3_nt: TGTGCCAGCAGCTGGACGCTCGGAGGGGGCGAGCAGTACTTC
cdr3_aa: CASSWTLGGGEQYF
d_call: -
v_call: TRBV6-1
j_call: TRBJ2-7
clone_size: few
cdr3_length: 14

cdr3_nt: TGTGCCAGCAGCCCCGATCTAGCCGTCGGAGCTTTCTTT
cdr3_aa: CASSPDLAVGAFF
d_call: -
v_call: TRBV7-9
j_call: TRBJ1-1
clone_size: few
cdr3_length: 13